This T cell receptor (beta chain) was recovered during a study of shared T cell receptors in the human thymus. This CDR3 spans 14 amino acids. V dropped 6 bases and J dropped 8; count of bases not matched to a gene: 8. Germline assignment: CDR1 MNHNS and CDR2 SASEGT. Only in-frame clones appear in the TCRdb table, and some are missing; sequencing was by immunoSEQ multiplex PCR. In the table there are some 400,000 clones, 95% of which are singletons. The clonotype was recovered from a human donor. The chain couples TRBV6-1 to TRBJ2-1; 9 nucleotides agree with TRBD2. The material sequenced was thymocytes. DNA of the CDR3: TGTGCCAGCAGAAAAACCGGGACTAGCCATGAGCAGTTCTTC. Protein: CASRKTGTSHEQFF.